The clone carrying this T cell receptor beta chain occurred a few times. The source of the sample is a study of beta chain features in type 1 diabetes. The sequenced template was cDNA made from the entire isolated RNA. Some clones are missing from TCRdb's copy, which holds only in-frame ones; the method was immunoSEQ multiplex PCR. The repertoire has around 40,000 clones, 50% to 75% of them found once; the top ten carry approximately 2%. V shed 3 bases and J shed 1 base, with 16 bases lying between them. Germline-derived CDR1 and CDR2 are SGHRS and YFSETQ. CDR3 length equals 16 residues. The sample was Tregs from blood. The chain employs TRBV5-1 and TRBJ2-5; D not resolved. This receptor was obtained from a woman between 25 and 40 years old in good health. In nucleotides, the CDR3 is TGCGCCAGCAGCTACCCCTCCAATAGTGGCCAAGAGACCCAGTACTTC. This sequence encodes CASSYPSNSGQETQYF. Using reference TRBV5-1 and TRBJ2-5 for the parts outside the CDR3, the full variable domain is KAGVTQTPRYLIKTRGQQVTLSCSPISGHRSVSWYQQTPGQGLQFLFEYFSETQRNKGNFPGRFSGRQFSNSRSEMNVSTLELGDSALYLCASSYPSNSGQETQYFGPGTRLLVL.